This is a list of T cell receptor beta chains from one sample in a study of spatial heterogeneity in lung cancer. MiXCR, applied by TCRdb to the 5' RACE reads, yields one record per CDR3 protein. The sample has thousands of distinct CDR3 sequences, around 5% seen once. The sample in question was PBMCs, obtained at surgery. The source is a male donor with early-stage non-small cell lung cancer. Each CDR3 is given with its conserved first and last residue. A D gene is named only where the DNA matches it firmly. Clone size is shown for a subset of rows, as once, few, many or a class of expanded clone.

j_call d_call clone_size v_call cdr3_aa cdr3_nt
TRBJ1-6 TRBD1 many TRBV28 CASSSGQGHNSPLHF TGTGCCAGCAGTTCGGGACAGGGGCATAATTCACCCCTCCACTTT
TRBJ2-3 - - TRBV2 CASSDADTQYF TGTGCCAGCAGTGACGCTGATACGCAGTATTTT
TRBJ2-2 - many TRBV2 CASSDNLVANGELFF TGTGCCAGCAGTGATAATCTAGTAGCGAACGGGGAGCTGTTTTTT
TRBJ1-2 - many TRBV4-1 CASSQEAGLLDGYTF TGCGCCAGCAGCCAAGAGGCCGGCCTTTTGGATGGCTACACCTTC
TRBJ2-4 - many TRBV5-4 CASSPLGEGEAKNIQYF TGTGCCAGCAGCCCCCTAGGGGAGGGGGAGGCCAAAAACATTCAGTACTTC
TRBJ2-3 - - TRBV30 CAPLGDTQYF TGTGCCCCCCTGGGGGATACGCAGTATTTT
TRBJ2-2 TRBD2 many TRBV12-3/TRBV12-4 CASSPISGSRRGLFF TGTGCCAGCAGCCCAATTAGCGGGAGTAGACGGGGGCTGTTTTTT
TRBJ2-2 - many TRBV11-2 CARQGATGELFF TGTGCCAGACAGGGAGCCACCGGGGAGCTGTTTTTT
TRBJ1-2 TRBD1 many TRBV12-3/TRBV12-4 CASSSRTGNYGYTF TGTGCCAGCAGTTCCCGGACAGGGAACTATGGCTACACCTTC
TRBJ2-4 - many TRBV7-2 CASSLARSENIQYF TGTGCCAGCAGTTTGGCTCGGTCGGAAAACATTCAGTACTTC
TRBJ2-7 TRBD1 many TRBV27 CASSSGQGGEQYF TGTGCCAGCAGTTCGGGACAGGGGGGCGAGCAGTACTTC
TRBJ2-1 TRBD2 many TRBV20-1 CSATSGRGNEQFF TGCAGTGCCACTAGCGGGAGGGGCAATGAGCAGTTCTTC
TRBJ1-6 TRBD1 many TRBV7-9 CASSALGTGSPPLHF TGTGCCAGCAGCGCCTTGGGGACAGGTTCTCCACCCCTCCACTTT
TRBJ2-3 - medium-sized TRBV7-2 CASSFLNTDTQYF TGTGCCAGCAGCTTTCTAAACACAGATACGCAGTATTTT
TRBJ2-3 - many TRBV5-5 CASSSPRDTYTDTQYF TGTGCCAGCAGCTCACCACGGGACACCTACACAGATACGCAGTATTTT
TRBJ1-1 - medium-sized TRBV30 CAWSVPRGRFTEAFF TGTGCCTGGAGTGTACCCCGGGGGCGGTTCACTGAAGCTTTCTTT
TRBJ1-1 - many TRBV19 CASSRAGANTEAFF TGTGCCAGTAGTAGGGCGGGAGCGAACACTGAAGCTTTCTTT
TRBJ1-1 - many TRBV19 CASSLKMNTEAFF TGTGCCAGTAGTCTAAAGATGAACACTGAAGCTTTCTTT
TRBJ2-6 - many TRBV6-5 CASRKAGANVLTF TGTGCCAGCAGAAAAGCAGGGGCCAACGTCCTGACTTTC
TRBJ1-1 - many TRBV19 CASTLGEGTEAFF TGTGCCAGTACCCTGGGGGAGGGCACTGAAGCTTTCTTT
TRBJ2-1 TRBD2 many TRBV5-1 CASSVGTSGRGNNEQFF TGCGCCAGCAGCGTTGGGACTAGCGGGAGAGGTAACAATGAGCAGTTCTTC
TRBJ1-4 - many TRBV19 CASSRPRGPATNEKLFF TGTGCCAGTAGTCGCCCTCGGGGCCCAGCAACTAATGAAAAACTGTTTTTT
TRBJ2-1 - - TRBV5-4 CASSLDYVNEQFF TGTGCCAGCAGCTTGGATTACGTCAATGAGCAGTTCTTC
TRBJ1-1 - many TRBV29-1 CSVSDGNTEAFF TGCAGCGTGTCGGACGGGAACACTGAAGCTTTCTTT
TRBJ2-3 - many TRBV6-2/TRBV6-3 CASSYSGARTQYF TGTGCCAGCAGTTACTCTGGAGCCCGTACGCAGTATTTT
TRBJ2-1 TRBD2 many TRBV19 CASSVTSGRTNEQFF TGTGCCAGTAGTGTTACTAGCGGGAGGACGAATGAGCAGTTCTTC
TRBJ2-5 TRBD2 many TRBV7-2 CASSLGLAEETQYF TGTGCCAGCAGCTTGGGACTAGCGGAAGAGACCCAGTACTTC
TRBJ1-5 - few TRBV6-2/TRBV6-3 CASSYLRQLSKYNQPQHF TGTGCCAGCAGTTACCTCCGACAGCTATCAAAATACAATCAGCCCCAGCATTTT
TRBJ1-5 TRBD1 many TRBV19 CASRRQGANQPQHF TGTGCCAGTAGGAGACAGGGGGCAAATCAGCCCCAGCATTTT
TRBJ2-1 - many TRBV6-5 CASSYSAGNEQFF TGTGCCAGCAGTTACTCGGCAGGCAATGAGCAGTTCTTC
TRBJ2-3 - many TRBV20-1 CSASASTDTQYF TGCAGTGCAAGCGCCAGCACAGATACGCAGTATTTT
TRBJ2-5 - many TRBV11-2 CASSLTRETQYF TGTGCCAGCAGCTTAACTCGAGAGACCCAGTACTTC
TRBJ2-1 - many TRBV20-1 CSASHEQFF TGCAGTGCTAGCCATGAGCAGTTCTTC
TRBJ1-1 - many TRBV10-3 CAIRTEGSYTEAFF TGTGCCATCCGAACGGAGGGGAGTTACACTGAAGCTTTCTTT
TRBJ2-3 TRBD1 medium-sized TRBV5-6 CASSPDRVADTQYF TGTGCCAGCAGCCCTGACAGGGTCGCAGATACGCAGTATTTT
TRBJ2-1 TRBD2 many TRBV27 CASSKPGLAGVDEQFF TGTGCCAGCAGTAAACCGGGACTAGCGGGGGTGGATGAGCAGTTCTTC
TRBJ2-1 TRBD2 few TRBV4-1 CASSQRGTSGLEQFF TGCGCCAGCAGCCAAAGGGGGACTAGCGGCCTAGAGCAGTTCTTC
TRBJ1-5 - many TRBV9 CASSVGAGQPQHF TGTGCCAGCAGCGTAGGGGCCGGTCAGCCCCAGCATTTT
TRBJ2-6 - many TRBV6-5 CASSYGHSGANVLTF TGTGCCAGCAGTTATGGGCACTCTGGGGCCAACGTCCTGACTTTC
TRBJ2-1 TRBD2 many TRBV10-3 CAIRNPNLAGGNNEQFF TGTGCCATCAGGAATCCAAATCTAGCGGGGGGGAACAATGAGCAGTTCTTC
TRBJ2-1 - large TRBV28 CASSLCPSGCWQFF TGTGCCAGCAGTTTATGCCCCTCTGGGTGTTGGCAGTTCTTC
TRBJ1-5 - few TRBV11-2 CASSLGHLSNQPQHF TGTGCCAGCAGCCTCGGACACCTTAGCAATCAGCCCCAGCATTTT
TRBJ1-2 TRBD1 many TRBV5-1 CASSFRTGDSYGYTF TGCGCCAGCAGCTTCCGGACAGGGGATTCCTATGGCTACACCTTC
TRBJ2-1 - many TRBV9 CASSVAGSNPPSYNEQFF TGTGCCAGCAGCGTAGCGGGGTCGAACCCGCCCTCCTACAATGAGCAGTTCTTC
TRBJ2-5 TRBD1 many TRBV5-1 CASSLGTGQETQYF TGCGCCAGCAGCTTGGGGACAGGGCAGGAGACCCAGTACTTC
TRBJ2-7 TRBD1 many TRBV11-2 CASSLLQGSNEQYF TGTGCCAGCAGCTTACTACAGGGGTCTAACGAGCAGTACTTC
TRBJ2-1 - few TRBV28 CASSGPGTGFGGEQFF TGTGCCAGCAGTGGCCCCGGGACTGGTTTTGGAGGTGAGCAGTTCTTC
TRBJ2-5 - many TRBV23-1 CASSQSSGRGWGETQYF TGCGCCAGCAGTCAATCGTCAGGGCGAGGATGGGGAGAGACCCAGTACTTC
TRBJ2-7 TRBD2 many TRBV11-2 CASSLKVAGGGYEQYF TGTGCCAGCAGCTTGAAAGTAGCGGGAGGAGGATACGAGCAGTACTTC
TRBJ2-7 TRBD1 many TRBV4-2 CASSQVTSPGQDYEQYF TGTGCCAGCAGCCAAGTTACGTCGCCGGGACAGGACTACGAGCAGTACTTC
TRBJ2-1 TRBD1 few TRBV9 CASSVGGGLSYNEQFF TGTGCCAGCAGCGTAGGAGGGGGCCTCTCCTACAATGAGCAGTTCTTC
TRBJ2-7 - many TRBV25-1 CASLPDHPPYEQYF TGTGCCAGCCTACCGGACCACCCACCCTACGAGCAGTACTTC
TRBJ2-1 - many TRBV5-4 CASSLEAQEEFF TGTGCCAGCAGCTTGGAGGCCCAGGAGGAGTTCTTC
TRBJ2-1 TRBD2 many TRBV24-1 CATSDPGLAGGPREQFF TGTGCCACCAGTGACCCCGGACTAGCGGGAGGGCCACGGGAGCAGTTCTTC
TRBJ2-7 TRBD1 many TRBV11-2 CASSLGGGQAFYEQYF TGTGCCAGCAGCTTAGGGGGCGGACAGGCCTTCTACGAGCAGTACTTC
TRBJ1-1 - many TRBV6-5 CASRALLNTEAFF TGTGCCAGCAGGGCTCTCCTCAACACTGAAGCTTTCTTT
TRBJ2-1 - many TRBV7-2 CASSVSRGVRNEQFF TGTGCCAGCAGCGTTAGCAGGGGAGTTCGCAATGAGCAGTTCTTC
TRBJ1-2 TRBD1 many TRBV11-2 CASSPPTGYGHTF TGTGCCAGCAGCCCCCCGACAGGGTATGGCCACACCTTC
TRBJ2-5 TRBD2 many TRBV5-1 CASSRGSSGGEETQYF TGCGCCAGCAGCCGCGGGTCTAGCGGGGGAGAAGAGACCCAGTACTTC